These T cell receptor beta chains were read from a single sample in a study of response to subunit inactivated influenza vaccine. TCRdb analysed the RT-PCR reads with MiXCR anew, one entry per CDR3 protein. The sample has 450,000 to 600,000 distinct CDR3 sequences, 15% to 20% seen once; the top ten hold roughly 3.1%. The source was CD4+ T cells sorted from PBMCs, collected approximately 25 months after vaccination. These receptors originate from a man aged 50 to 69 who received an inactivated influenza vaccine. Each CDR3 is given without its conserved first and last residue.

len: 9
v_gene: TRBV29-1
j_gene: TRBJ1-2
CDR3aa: SGGQGLGYT

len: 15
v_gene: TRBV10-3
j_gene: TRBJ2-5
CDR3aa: AIRPGLAGQRAETQY

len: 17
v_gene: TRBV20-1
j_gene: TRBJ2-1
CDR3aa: SALDRLAGGNSSYNEQF

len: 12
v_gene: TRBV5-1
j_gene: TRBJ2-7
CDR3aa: ASSTNAQSYEQY

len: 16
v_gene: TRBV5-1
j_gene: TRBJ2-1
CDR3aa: ASSWGQARLGFVYEQF

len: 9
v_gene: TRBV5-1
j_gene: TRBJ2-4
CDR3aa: ASSLGDIQY

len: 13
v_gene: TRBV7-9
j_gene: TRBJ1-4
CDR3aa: ASSTGGGEGEKLF

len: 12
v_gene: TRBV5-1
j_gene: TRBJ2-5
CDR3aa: ASSSTSGQETQY

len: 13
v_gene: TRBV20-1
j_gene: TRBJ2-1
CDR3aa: SARGLDFTHNEQF

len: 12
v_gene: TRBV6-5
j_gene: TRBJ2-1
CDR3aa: ASSLKVGAHEQF

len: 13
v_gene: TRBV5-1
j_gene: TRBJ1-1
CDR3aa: ASSLDRGFGTEAF

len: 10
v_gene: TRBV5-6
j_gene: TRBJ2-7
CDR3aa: ASSLQRYEQY

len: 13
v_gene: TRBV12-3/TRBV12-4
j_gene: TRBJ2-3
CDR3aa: ASNFGGTSTDTQY

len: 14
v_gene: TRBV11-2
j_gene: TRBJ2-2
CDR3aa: ASSQSGSLKTGELF

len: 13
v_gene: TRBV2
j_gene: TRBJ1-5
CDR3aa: ASSGRRGAREPQH

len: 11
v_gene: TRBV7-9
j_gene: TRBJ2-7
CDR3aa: ASSGPNSYEQY

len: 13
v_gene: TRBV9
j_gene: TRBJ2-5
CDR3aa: ASSASSGSQETQY

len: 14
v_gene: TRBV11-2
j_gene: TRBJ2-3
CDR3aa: ASSLAAGFGVDTQY

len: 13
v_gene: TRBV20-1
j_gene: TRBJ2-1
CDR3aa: SAKIFSTHFNEQF

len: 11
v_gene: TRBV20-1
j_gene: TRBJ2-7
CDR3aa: SARLAGFYEQY

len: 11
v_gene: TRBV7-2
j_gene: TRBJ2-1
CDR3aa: ASSSVWESEQF

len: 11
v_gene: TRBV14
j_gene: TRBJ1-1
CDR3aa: ASSQASSIVGF

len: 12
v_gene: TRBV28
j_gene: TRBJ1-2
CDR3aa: ASSLQGVNYGYT

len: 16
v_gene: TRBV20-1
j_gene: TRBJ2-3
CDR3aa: SARVIGLAGGPSDTQY

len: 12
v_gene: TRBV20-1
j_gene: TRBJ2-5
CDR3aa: SARRPSGSETQY

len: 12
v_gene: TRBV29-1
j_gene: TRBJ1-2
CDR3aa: SVVWDRERGGYT

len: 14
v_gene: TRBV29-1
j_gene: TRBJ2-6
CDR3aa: SVPTTTASGANVLT

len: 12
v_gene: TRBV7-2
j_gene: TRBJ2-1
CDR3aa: ASSSAGTGNEQF

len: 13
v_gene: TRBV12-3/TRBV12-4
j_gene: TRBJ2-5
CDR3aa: ASSLSGRRAETQY

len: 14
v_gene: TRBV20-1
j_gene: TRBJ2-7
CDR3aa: SARDLRDTISYEQY

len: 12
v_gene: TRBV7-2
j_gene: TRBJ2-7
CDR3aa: ASSLVGQGYEQY

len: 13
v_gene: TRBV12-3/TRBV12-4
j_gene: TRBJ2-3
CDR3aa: ASTPPGKEEDTQY

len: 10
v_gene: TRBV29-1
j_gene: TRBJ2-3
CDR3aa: SVRQGRDTQY

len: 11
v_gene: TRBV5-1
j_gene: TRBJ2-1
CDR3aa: ASRMGQNNEQF

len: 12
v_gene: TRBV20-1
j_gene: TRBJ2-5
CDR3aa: SARDSTGQETQY

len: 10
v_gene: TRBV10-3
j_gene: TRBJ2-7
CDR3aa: ASAGHSYEQY

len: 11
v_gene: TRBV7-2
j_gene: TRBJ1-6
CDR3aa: ASSLGTYSPLH

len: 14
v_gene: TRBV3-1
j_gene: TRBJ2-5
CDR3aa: ASSPGTSGLQETQY

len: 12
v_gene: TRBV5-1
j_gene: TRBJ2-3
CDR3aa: ASSHRTVTDTQY

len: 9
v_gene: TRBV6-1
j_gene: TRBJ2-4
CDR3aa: ASMAENIQY

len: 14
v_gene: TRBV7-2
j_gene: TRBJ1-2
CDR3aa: ASSLVGQRVGYGYT

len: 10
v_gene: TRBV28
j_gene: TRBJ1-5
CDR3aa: ASSSSYQPQH

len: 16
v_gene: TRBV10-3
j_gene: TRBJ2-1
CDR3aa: AIRRRVAGNNYYNEQF

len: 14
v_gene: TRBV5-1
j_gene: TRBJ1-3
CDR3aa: ASSTRTVSSGNTIY

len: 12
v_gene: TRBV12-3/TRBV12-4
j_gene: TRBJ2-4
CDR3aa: ASSLGGSKNIQY

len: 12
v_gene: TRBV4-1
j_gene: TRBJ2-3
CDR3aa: ASSQVARKDTQY

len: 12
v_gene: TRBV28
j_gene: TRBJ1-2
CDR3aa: ASSLGGGREGYT

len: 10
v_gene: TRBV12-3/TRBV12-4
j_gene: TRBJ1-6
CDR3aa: ASSPRGSPLH

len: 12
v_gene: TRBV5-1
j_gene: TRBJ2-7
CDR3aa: ASSLDRTTYEQY

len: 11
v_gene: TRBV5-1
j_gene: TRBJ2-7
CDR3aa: ASSRSDNYEQY

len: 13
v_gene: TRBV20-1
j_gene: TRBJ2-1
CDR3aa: SATKVRSSYNEQF

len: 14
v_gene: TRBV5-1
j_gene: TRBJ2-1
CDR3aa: ASSYGLAGAYNEQF